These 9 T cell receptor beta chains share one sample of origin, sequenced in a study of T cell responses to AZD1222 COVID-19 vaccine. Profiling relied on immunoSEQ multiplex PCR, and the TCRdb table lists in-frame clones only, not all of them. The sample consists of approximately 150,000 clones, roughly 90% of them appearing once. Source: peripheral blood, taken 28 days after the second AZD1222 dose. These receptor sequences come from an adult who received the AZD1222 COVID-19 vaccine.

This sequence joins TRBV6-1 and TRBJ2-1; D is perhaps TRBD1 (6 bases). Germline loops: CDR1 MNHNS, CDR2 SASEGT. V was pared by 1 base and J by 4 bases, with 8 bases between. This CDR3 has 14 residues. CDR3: CASSEGTVYNEQFF. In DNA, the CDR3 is TGTGCCAGCAGTGAAGGGACAGTTTACAATGAGCAGTTCTTC.

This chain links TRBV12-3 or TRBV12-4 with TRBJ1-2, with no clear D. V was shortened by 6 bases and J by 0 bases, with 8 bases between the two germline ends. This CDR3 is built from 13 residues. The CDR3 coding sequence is TGTGCCAGCAGCCTTAGCCCTAACTATGGCTACACCTTC. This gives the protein CASSLSPNYGYTF.

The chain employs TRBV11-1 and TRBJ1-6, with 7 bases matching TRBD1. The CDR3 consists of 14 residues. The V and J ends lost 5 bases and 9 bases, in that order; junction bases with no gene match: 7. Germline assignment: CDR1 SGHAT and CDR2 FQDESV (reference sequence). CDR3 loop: CASSHRGEGSPLHF. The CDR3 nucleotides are TGTGCCAGCAGCCACAGGGGCGAAGGTTCACCCCTCCACTTT.

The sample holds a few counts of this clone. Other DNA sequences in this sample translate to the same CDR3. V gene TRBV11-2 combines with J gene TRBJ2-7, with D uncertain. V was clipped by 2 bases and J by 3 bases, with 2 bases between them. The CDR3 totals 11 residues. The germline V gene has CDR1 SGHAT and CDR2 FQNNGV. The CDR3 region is CASSLFYEQYF. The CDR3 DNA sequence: TGTGCCAGCAGCTTATTCTACGAGCAGTACTTC.

CDR3 protein: CASSEVWWGTEAFF. DNA for the CDR3: TGTGCCAGCAGTGAAGTGTGGTGGGGCACTGAAGCTTTCTTT. V gene TRBV6-1 combines with J gene TRBJ1-1, with unresolved D. V was cut by 1 base and J by 4 bases, with 10 bases left in between. This CDR3 has 14 amino acids. Germline V gene sequence: CDR1 MNHNS, CDR2 SASEGT.

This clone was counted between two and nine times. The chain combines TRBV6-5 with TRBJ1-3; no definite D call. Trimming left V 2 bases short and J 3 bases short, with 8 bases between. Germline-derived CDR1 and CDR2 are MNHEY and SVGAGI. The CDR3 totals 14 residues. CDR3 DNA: TGTGCCAGCAGTTACAGCCGGGTTGGAAACACCATATATTTT. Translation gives CASSYSRVGNTIYF.

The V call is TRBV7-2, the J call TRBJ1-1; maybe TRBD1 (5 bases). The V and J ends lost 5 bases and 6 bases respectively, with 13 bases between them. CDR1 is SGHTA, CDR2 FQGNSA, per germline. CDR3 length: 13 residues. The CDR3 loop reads CASSPHQGPEAFF. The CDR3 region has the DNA TGTGCCAGCAGCCCGCACCAGGGCCCTGAAGCTTTCTTT.

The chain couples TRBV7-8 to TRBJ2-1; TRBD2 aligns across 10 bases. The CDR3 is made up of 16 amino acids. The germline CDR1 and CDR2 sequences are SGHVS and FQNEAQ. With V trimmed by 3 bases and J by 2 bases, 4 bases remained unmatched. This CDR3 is CASSLTSGYTYNEQFF. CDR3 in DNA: TGTGCCAGCAGCTTGACTAGCGGGTATACCTACAATGAGCAGTTCTTC.

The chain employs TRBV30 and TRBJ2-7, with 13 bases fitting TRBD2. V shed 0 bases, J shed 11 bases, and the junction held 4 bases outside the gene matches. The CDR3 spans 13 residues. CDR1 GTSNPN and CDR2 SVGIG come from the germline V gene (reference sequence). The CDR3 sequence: CAWSVLAGGLEYF. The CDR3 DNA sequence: TGTGCCTGGAGTGTACTAGCGGGGGGGTTGGAGTACTTC.